This T cell receptor (beta chain) was sequenced during a study of shared clonotypes between healthy human individuals. Clones were sequenced by immunoSEQ multiplex PCR, and TCRdb holds only the in-frame ones, with some missing. The data contain hundreds of thousands of clones, 95% to 97% of them singletons. Terminally differentiated effector memory CD45RA+ cells were left out of the naive CD8 fraction, which was CD45RO-negative and positively selected for CCR7. Donors were healthy HIV-negative adults without recently reported acute infections or vaccinations. CDR1 MNHEY and CDR2 SMNVEV come from the germline V gene (reference sequence). The junction had 2 bases not matched to a gene; V was cut back by 1 base and J by 9 bases. The CDR3 spans 14 residues.

The V call is TRBV27, the J call TRBJ2-1; TRBD1 agrees at 11 bases. Sequences were obtained from naive CD8+ T cells sorted from blood. The TCR comes from a woman in her thirties in good health. The CDR3 region is CASSLLGTGGEQFF. The CDR3 DNA reads TGTGCCAGCAGTTTATTGGGGACAGGGGGTGAGCAGTTCTTC.